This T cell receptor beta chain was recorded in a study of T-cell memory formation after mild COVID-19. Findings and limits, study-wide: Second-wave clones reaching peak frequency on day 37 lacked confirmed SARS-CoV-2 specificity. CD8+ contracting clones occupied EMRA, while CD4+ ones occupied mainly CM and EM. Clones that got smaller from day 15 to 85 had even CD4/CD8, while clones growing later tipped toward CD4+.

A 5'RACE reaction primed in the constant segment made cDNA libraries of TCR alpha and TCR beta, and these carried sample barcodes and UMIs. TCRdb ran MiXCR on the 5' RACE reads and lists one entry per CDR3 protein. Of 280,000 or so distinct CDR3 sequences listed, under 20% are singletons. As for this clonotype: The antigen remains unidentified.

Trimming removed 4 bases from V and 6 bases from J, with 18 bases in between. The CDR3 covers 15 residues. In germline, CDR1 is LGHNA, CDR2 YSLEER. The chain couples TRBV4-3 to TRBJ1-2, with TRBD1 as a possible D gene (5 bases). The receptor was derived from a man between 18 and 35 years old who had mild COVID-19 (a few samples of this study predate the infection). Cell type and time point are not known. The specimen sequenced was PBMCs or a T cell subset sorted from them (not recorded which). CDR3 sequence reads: CASSRGTSSTNGYTF. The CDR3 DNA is TGCGCCAGCAGCCGAGGGACCTCAAGCACCAATGGCTACACCTTC.